The present entry profiles one T cell receptor beta chain with its context. Its target is unknown. TCRdb's copy holds only in-frame clones and misses some; the assay was immunoSEQ multiplex PCR. The sample has about 180,000 clones; about 86% are singletons. CDR1 is SGHDT, CDR2 YYEEEE, per germline. This CDR3 is built from 15 residues. V was pared by 4 bases and J by 2 bases, with 6 bases of the junction left unmatched. The donors were members of the validation cohort, which comprised 120 subjects and was separate from the first cohort of several hundred subjects. These data are taken from a study of cytomegalovirus exposure and HLA in healthy donors. The study, taken as a whole, reports: According to a subsequent analysis, TCR clusters from the first cohort were inclined to appear together in the 120 validation repertoires. Rare TCR sequences dominated, though some public TCRs recurred in many donors. Three CMV-associated chains were confirmed in vitro to be specific for CMV antigens.

The rearrangement joins TRBV5-6 to TRBJ1-5; 7 bases are shared with TRBD1. The clonotype was recovered from a woman aged 25 to 39 in good health and CMV-seronegative. Sequenced sample: PBMCs. CDR3 region: CASSPGGQGNQPQHF. In DNA form, the CDR3 reads TGTGCCAGCAGCCCGGGCGGACAGGGCAATCAGCCCCAGCATTTT.